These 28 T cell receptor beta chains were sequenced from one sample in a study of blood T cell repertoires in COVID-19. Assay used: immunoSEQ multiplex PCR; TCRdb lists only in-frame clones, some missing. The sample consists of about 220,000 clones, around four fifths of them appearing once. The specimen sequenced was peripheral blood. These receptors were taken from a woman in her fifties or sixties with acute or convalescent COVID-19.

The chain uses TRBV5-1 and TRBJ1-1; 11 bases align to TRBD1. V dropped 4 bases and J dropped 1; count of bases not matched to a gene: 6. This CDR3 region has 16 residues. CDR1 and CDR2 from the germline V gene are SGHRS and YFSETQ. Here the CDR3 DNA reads TGCGCCAGCAGCCCCCGGACAGGGGGCACGAACACTGAAGCTTTCTTT. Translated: CASSPRTGGTNTEAFF. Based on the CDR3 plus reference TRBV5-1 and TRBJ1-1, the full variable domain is KAGVTQTPRYLIKTRGQQVTLSCSPISGHRSVSWYQQTPGQGLQFLFEYFSETQRNKGNFPGRFSGRQFSNSRSEMNVSTLELGDSALYLCASSPRTGGTNTEAFFGQGTRLTVV.

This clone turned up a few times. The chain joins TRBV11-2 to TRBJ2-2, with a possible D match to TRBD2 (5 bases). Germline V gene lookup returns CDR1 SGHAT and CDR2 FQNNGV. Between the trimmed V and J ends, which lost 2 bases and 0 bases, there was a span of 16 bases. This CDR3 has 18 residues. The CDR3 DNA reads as TGTGCCAGCAGCTTATCTTTCCGGTTGGGAGCGAACACCGGGGAGCTGTTTTTT. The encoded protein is CASSLSFRLGANTGELFF.

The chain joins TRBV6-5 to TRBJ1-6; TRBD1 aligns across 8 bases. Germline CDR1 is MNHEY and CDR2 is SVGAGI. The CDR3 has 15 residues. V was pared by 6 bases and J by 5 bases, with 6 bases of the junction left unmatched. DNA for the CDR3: TGTGCCAGCAGCCCCGGACAGGGAAATAATTCACCCCTCCACTTT. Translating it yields CASSPGQGNNSPLHF.

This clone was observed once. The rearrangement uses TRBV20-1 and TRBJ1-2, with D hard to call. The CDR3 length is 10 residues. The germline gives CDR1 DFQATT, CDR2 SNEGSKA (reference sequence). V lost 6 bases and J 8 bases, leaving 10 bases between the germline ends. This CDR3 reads CSARGGGYTF. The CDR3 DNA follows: TGCAGTGCCCGAGGAGGAGGCTACACCTTC.

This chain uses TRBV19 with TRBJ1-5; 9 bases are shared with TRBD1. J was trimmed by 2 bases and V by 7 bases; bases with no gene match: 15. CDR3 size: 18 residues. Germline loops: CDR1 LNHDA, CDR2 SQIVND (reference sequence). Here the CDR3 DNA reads TGTGCCAGTACTCCTCGAGGACAGGGGATTTCCGGCAATCAGCCCCAGCATTTT. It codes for CASTPRGQGISGNQPQHF. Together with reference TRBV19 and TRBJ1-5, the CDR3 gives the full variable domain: DGGITQSPKYLFRKEGQNVTLSCEQNLNHDAMYWYRQDPGQGLRLIYYSQIVNDFQKGDIAEGYSVSREKKESFPLTVTSAQKNPTAFYLCASTPRGQGISGNQPQHFGDGTRLSIL.

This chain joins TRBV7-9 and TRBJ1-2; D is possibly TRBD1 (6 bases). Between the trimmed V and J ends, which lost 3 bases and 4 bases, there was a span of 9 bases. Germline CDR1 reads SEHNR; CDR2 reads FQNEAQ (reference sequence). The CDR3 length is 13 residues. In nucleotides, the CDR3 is TGTGCCAGCAGCTTGGGAGGGGGCTATGGCTACACCTTC. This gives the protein CASSLGGGYGYTF.

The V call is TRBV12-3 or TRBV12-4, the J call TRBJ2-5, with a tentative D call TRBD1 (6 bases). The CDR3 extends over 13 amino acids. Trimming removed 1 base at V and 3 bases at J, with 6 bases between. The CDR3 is CASSLDREETQYF. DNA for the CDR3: TGTGCCAGCAGTTTAGACAGGGAAGAGACCCAGTACTTC.

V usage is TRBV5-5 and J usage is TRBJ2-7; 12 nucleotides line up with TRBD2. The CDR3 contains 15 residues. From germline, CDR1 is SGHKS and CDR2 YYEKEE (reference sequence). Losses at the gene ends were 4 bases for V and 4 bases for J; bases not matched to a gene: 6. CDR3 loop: CASSLGLAGTYEQYF. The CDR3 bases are TGTGCCAGCAGCCTCGGACTAGCGGGAACATACGAGCAGTACTTC.

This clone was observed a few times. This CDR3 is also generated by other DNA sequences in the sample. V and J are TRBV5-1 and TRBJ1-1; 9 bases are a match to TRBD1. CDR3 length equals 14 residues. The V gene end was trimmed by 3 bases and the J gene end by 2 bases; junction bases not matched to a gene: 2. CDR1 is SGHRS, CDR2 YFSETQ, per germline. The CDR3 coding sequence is TGCGCCAGCAGCTCGGGACAGGGCAACACTGAAGCTTTCTTT. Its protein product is CASSSGQGNTEAFF.

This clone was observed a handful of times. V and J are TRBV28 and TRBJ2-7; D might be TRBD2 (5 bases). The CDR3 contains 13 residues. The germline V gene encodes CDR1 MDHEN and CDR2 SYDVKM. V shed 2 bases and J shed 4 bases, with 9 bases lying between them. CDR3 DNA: TGTGCCAGCAGTTTACGGACTCCGTACGAGCAGTACTTC. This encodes CASSLRTPYEQYF.

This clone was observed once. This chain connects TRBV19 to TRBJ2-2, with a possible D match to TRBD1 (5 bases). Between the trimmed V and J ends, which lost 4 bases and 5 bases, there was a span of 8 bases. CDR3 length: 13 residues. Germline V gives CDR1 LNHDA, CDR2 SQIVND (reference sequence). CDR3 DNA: TGTGCCAGTAGTAGAACAGGAACCGGGGAGCTGTTTTTT. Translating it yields CASSRTGTGELFF.

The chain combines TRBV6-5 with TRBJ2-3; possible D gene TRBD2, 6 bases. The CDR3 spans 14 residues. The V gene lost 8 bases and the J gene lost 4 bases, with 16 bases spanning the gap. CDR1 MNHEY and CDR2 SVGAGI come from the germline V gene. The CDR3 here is CASSRRVDSDTQYF. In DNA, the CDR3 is TGTGCCAGCTCTCGGAGGGTGGATTCAGATACGCAGTATTTT.

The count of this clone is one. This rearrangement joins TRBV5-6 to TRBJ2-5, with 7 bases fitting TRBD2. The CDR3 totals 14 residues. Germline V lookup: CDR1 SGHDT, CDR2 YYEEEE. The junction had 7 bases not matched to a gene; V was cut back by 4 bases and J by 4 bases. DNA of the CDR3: TGTGCCAGCAGCACCCCCACGGGAGGAGAGACCCAGTACTTC. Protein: CASSTPTGGETQYF. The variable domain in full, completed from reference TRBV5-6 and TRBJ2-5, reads DAGVTQSPTHLIKTRGQQVTLRCSPKSGHDTVSWYQQALGQGPQFIFQYYEEEERQRGNFPDRFSGHQFPNYSSELNVNALLLGDSALYLCASSTPTGGETQYFGPGTRLLVL.

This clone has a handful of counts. DNA for the CDR3: TGTGCCATCACGTCGGGAGTAGACACTGAAGCTTTCTTT. Protein product: CAITSGVDTEAFF. The chain uses TRBV10-3 and TRBJ1-1, with no clear D. With 7 bases removed from V and 3 bases from J, the gap between germline ends came to 12 bases. CDR1 is ENHRY, CDR2 SYGVKD, per germline. The CDR3 has 13 amino acids.

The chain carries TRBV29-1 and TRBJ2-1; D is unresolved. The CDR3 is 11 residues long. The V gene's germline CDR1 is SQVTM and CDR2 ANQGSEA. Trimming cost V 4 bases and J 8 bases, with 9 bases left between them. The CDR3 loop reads CSVGPVYEQFF. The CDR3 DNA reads TGCAGCGTTGGCCCGGTGTATGAGCAGTTCTTC.

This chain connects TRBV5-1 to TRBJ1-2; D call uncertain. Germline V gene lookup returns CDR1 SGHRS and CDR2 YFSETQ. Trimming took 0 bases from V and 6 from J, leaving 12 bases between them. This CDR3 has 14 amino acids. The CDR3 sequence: CASSLVAGEDGYTF. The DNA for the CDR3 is TGCGCCAGCAGCTTGGTGGCCGGGGAGGATGGCTACACCTTC.

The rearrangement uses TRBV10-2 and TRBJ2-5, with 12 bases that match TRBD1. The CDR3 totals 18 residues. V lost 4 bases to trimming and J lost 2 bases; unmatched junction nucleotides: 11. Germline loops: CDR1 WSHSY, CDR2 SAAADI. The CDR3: CASSGRDRGLIGQETQYF. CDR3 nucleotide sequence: TGCGCCAGCAGTGGAAGGGACAGGGGGCTAATTGGACAAGAGACCCAGTACTTC.

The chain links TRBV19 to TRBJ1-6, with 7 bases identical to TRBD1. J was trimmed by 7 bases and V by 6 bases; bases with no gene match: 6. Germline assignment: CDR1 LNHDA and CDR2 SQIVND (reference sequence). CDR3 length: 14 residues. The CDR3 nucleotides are TGTGCCAGTAGGAAGGGACAGCCAAATTCACCCCTCCACTTT. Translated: CASRKGQPNSPLHF. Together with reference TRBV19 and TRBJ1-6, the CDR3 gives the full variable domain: DGGITQSPKYLFRKEGQNVTLSCEQNLNHDAMYWYRQDPGQGLRLIYYSQIVNDFQKGDIAEGYSVSREKKESFPLTVTSAQKNPTAFYLCASRKGQPNSPLHFGNGTRLTVT.

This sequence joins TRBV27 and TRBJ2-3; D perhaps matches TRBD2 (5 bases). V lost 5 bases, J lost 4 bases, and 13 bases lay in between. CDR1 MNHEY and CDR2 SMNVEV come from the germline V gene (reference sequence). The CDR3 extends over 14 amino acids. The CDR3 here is CASSTRDSADTQYF. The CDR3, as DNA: TGTGCCAGCAGTACAAGGGATAGCGCAGATACGCAGTATTTT.

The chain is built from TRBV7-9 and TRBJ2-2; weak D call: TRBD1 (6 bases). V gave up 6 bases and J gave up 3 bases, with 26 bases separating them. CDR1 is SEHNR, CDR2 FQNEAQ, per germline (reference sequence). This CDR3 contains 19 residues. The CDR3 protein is CASRAGTPRAARYTGELFF. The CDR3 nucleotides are TGTGCCAGCAGAGCCGGGACACCCCGAGCGGCAAGGTACACCGGGGAGCTGTTTTTT.

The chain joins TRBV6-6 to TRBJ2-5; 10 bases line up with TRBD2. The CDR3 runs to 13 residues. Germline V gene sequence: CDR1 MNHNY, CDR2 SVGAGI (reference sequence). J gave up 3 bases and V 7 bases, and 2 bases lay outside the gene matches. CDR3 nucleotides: TGTGCCAGCACTCTAGCGGGAGAAGAGACCCAGTACTTC. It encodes CASTLAGEETQYF.

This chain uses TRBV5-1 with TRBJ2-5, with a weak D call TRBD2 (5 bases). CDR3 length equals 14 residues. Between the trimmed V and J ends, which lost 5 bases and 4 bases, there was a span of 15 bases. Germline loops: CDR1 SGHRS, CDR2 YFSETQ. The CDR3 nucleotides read TGCGCCAGCAGTTCCACCGAAGGAGGAGAGACCCAGTACTTC. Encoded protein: CASSSTEGGETQYF.

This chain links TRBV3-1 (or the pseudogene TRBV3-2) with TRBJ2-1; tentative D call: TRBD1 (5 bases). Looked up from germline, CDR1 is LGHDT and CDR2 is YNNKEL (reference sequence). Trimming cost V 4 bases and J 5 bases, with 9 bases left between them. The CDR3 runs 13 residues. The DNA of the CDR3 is TGTGCCAGCAGCCTCTTGGACAACAATGAGCAGTTCTTC. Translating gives CASSLLDNNEQFF.

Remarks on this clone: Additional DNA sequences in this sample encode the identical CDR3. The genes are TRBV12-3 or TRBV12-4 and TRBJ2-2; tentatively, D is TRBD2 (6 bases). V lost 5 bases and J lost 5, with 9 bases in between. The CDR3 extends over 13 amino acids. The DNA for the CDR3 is TGTGCCAGCAGTCTTGGGGGGACCGGGGAGCTGTTTTTT. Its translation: CASSLGGTGELFF.

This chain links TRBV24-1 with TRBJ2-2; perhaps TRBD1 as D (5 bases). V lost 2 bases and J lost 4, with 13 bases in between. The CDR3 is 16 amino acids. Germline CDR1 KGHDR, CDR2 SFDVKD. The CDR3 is CATSDSRTRVTGELFF. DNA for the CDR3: TGTGCCACCAGTGATTCCCGAACCAGGGTCACCGGGGAGCTGTTTTTT.

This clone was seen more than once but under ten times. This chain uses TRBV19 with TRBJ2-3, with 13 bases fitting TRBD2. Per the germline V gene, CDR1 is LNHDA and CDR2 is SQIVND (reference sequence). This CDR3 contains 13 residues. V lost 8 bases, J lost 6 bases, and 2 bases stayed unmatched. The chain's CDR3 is CASGTSGTDTQYF. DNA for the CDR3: TGTGCCAGTGGGACTAGCGGGACGGATACGCAGTATTTT.

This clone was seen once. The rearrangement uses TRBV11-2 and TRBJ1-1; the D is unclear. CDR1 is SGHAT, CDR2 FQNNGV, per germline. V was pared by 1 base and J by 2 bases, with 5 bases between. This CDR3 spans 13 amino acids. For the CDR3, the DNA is TGTGCCAGCAGCTTAGTTCTAAACACTGAAGCTTTCTTT. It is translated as CASSLVLNTEAFF.

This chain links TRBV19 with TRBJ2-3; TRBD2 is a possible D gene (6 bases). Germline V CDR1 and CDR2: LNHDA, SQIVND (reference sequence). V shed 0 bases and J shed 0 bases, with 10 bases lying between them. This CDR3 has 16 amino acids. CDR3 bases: TGTGCCAGTAGTATAGAGGGTAGCGGTAGCACAGATACGCAGTATTTT. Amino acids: CASSIEGSGSTDTQYF.